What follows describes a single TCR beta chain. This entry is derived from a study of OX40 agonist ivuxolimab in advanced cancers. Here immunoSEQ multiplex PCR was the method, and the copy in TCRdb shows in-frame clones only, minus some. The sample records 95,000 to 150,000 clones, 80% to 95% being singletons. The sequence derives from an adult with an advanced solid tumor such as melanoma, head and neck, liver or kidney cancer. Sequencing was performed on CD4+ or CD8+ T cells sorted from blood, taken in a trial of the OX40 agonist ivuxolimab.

CDR3 bases: TGTGCCAGCAGTTTAGCAGGTCCGAGCACAGATACGCAGTATTTT. Protein: CASSLAGPSTDTQYF. V gene TRBV28 combines with J gene TRBJ2-3; D call uncertain. The CDR3 has 15 residues. The germline V gene has CDR1 MDHEN and CDR2 SYDVKM. Trimming cost V 2 bases and J 0 bases, with 9 bases left between them.